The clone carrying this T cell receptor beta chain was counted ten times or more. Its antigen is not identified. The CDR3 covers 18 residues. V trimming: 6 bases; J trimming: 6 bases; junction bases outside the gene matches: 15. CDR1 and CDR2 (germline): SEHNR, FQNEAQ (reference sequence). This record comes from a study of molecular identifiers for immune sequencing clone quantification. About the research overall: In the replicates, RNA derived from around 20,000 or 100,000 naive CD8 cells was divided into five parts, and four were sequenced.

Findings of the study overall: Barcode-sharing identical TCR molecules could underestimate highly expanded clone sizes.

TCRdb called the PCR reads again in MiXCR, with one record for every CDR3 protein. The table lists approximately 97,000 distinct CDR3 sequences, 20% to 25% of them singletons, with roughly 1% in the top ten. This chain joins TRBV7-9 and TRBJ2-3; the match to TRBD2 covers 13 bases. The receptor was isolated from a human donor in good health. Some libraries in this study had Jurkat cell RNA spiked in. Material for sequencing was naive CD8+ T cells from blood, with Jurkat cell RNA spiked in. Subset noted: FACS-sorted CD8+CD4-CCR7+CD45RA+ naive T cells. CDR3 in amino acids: CASRPPRGTSGNEDTQYF. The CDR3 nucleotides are TGTGCCAGCAGACCTCCCCGCGGGACTAGCGGGAATGAGGATACGCAGTATTTT.